What follows are 2 T cell receptor beta chains derived from one specimen sequenced in a study of shared clonotypes between healthy human individuals. The method was immunoSEQ multiplex PCR; TCRdb's version includes in-frame clones alone and lacks a portion of them. This sample has about a million clones; more than 60% occur once, and the top ten carry about 1.5%. Sequencing was performed on memory CD4+ T cells sorted from blood. As to subset: CD45RA-negative fraction. All receptors derive from a man younger than 35 in good health.

About this clone: Germline is not matched at one junction end, which may reflect a read error. This sequence joins TRBV29-1 and TRBJ2-7, with a tentative D call TRBD1 (6 bases). The CDR3 sequence is 13 residues long. CDR1 is SQVTM and CDR2 is ANQGSEA in the germline V gene. The CDR3 region is CSVEGGFPYEQYF. The DNA of the CDR3 is TGCAGCGTCGAAGGGGGTTTCCCCTACGAGCAGTACTTC.

This chain connects TRBV28 to TRBJ1-2, with D maybe TRBD1 (5 bases). V lost 2 bases to trimming and J lost 2 bases, with 12 bases between them. The germline V gene has CDR1 MDHEN and CDR2 SYDVKM. This CDR3 contains 15 residues. The CDR3 nucleotides read TGTGCCAGCAGTTTAATGATCGGGGGGAACTATGGCTACACCTTC. Translation gives CASSLMIGGNYGYTF.